The 10 T cell receptor beta chains presented below share a single source sample, sequenced in a study of identical twins (TCRdb year 2016). The library was made by 5' RACE. TCRdb records Illumina HiSeq 2000 as the sequencer. Starting from the raw public reads, TCRdb applied fastp trimming at Q25, assembled clones with MiXCR and retained in-frame beta chains. Rows with a matching CDR3 protein are joined into one entry that keeps the most common DNA and genes. Within this sample are some 660,000 distinct CDR3 sequences, with 8.6% of them counted one time only. 0.98% of the sample comes from the top ten. The same specimen was also included in a second study, on yellow fever vaccine responses in identical twins.

The sample comprised PBMCs. These receptors all come from a woman aged 18 to 35 in good health.

The rearrangement links TRBV28 to TRBJ1-1, with TRBD1 matching over 9 bases. Per the germline V gene, CDR1 is MDHEN and CDR2 is SYDVKM. CDR3 length: 14 residues. V gave up 6 bases and J gave up 4 bases; unmatched junction bases: 6. The CDR3 nucleotides are TGTGCCAGCAGCCAACAGGGGGCAATCACTGAAGCTTTCTTT. It codes for CASSQQGAITEAFF.

The chain recombines TRBV7-9 with TRBJ1-1, with D hard to call. V was cut by 1 base and J by 0 bases, with 9 bases left in between. Germline values: CDR1 SEHNR, CDR2 FQNEAQ (reference sequence). The CDR3 totals 15 residues. CDR3 bases: TGTGCCAGCAGCTTAGAACGGCTCTTGAACACTGAAGCTTTCTTT. Translated: CASSLERLLNTEAFF.

This clonotype was seen many times. The chain uses TRBV12-3 or TRBV12-4 and TRBJ2-2; tentatively, D is TRBD1 (5 bases). The CDR3 length is 14 residues. Trimming cost V 7 bases and J 2 bases, with 11 bases left between them. The CDR3 DNA reads TGTGCCAGCACCCCGACAGCCAACACCGGGGAGCTGTTTTTT. Its translation is CASTPTANTGELFF.

This clonotype was seen ten or more times. This rearrangement joins TRBV20-1 to TRBJ2-1, with 8 bases identical to TRBD2. The CDR3 extends over 15 amino acids. The trim removed 0 bases at V and 6 bases at J, leaving 7 bases unmatched. The germline gives CDR1 DFQATT, CDR2 SNEGSKA (reference sequence). The chain's CDR3 is CSARDIRGGGNEQFF. Here the CDR3 DNA reads TGCAGTGCTAGAGATATCCGGGGGGGAGGCAATGAGCAGTTCTTC.

This clonotype has a handful of counts. The chain is built from TRBV6-1 and TRBJ1-5; weak D call: TRBD1 (6 bases). Germline CDR1 MNHNS, CDR2 SASEGT. This CDR3 is 14 amino acids long. The V gene lost 4 bases and the J gene lost 7 bases, with 14 bases spanning the gap. The chain's CDR3 is CASSAHNRDQPQHF. CDR3 nucleotides: TGTGCCAGCAGTGCTCATAACAGGGACCAGCCCCAGCATTTT.

J is TRBJ2-1 and V is TRBV13; a weak D match, TRBD1 (7 bases). Germline CDR1 is PRHDT and CDR2 is FYEKMQ (reference sequence). V lost 0 bases, J lost 4 bases, and 16 bases lay in between. CDR3 size: 17 residues. In nucleotides, the CDR3 is TGTGCCAGCAGCTTAGGCCTTATGGGGGGACAGTACAATGAGCAGTTCTTC. Its protein is CASSLGLMGGQYNEQFF.

This clonotype was detected ten times or more. The chain links TRBV12-3 or TRBV12-4 to TRBJ2-3, with D maybe TRBD2 (5 bases). The CDR3 runs to 16 residues. Trimming removed 2 bases at V and 2 bases at J, with 14 bases between. CDR3 region: CASSLSAGISTDTQYF. CDR3 DNA: TGTGCCAGCAGTTTATCGGCGGGCATCTCCACAGATACGCAGTATTTT.

The chain links TRBV15 to TRBJ2-7, with 9 bases matching TRBD1. Germline-derived CDR1 and CDR2 are LNHNV and YYDKDF (reference sequence). Trimming cost V 3 bases and J 5 bases; bases outside gene matches: 11. CDR3 length: 16 amino acids. The DNA of the CDR3 is TGTGCCACCAGCAGCTACGACCGGGACAGGGACCACGAGCAGTACTTC. Protein product: CATSSYDRDRDHEQYF.

The chain recombines TRBV2 with TRBJ2-3; 13 bases are a match to TRBD2. V trimming: 8 bases; J trimming: 6 bases; junction bases outside the gene matches: 8. CDR1 is SNHLY, CDR2 FYNNEI, per germline. This CDR3 region has 15 residues. The CDR3: CASRILAGGSDTQYF. In DNA form, the CDR3 reads TGTGCCAGCCGGATACTAGCGGGGGGGAGTGATACGCAGTATTTT.

The chain recombines TRBV11-2 with TRBJ2-1; TRBD1 aligns across 10 bases. The CDR3 runs to 15 residues. V dropped 6 bases and J dropped 7; count of bases not matched to a gene: 9. Germline V CDR1 and CDR2: SGHAT, FQNNGV. CDR3 coding DNA: TGTGCCAGCAGGGGCGGGACAGGGGTAGGAAATGAGCAGTTCTTC. Protein sequence: CASRGGTGVGNEQFF.